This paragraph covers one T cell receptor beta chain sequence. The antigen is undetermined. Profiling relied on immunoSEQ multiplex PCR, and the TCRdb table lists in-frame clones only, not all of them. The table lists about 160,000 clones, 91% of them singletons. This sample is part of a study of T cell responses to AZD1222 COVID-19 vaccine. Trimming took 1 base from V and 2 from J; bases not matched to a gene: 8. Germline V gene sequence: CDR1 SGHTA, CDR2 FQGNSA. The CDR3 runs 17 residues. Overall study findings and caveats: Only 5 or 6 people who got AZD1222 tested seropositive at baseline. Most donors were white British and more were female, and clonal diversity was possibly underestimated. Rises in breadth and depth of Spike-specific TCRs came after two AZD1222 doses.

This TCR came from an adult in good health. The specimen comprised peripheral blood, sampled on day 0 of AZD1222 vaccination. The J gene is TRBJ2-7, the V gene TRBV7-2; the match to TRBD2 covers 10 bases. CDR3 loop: CASSLDNLAGAAYEQYF. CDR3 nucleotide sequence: TGTGCCAGCAGCTTAGACAACCTAGCGGGAGCGGCCTACGAGCAGTACTTC.